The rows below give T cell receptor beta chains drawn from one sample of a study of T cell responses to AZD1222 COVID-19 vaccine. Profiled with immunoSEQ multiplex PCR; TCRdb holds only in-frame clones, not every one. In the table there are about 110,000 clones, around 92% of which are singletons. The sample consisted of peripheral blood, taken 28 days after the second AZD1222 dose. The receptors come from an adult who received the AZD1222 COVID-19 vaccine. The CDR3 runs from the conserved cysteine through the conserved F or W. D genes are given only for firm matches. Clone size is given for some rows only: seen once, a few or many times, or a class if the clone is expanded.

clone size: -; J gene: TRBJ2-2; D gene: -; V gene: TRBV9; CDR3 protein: CASSVTADGELFF; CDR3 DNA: TGTGCCAGCAGCGTAACAGCGGACGGGGAGCTGTTTTTT
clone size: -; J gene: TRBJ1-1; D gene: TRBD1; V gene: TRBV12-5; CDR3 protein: CASGTQGEWTEAFF; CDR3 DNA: TGTGCTAGTGGGACCCAGGGGGAATGGACTGAAGCTTTCTTT
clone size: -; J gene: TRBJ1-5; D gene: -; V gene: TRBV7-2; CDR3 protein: CASSNRAEQPQHF; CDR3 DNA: TGTGCCAGCAGCAACCGGGCGGAGCAGCCCCAGCATTTT
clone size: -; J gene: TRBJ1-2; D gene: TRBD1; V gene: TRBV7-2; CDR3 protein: CASSTAGTGLLDYGYTF; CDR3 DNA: TGTGCCAGCAGCACGGCCGGGACAGGGTTACTCGACTATGGCTACACCTTC
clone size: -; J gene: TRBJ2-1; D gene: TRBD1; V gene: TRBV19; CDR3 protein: CAMLRDRAPEQFF; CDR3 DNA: TGTGCCATGCTCCGGGACAGGGCACCCGAGCAGTTCTTC
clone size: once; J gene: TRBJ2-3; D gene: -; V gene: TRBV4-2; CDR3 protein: CASSQRWGGQGDTQYF; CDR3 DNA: TGTGCCAGCAGCCAAAGATGGGGGGGGCAAGGAGATACGCAGTATTTT
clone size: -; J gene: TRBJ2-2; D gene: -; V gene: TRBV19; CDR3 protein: CASSIWGANTGELFF; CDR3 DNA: TGTGCCAGTAGTATCTGGGGGGCGAACACCGGGGAGCTGTTTTTT
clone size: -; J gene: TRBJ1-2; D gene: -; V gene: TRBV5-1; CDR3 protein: CASSSESGYTF; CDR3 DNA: TGCGCCAGCAGCTCGGAGAGCGGCTACACCTTC
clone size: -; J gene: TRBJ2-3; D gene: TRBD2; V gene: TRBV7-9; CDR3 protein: CASSLGGAGAADTQYF; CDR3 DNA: TGTGCCAGCAGCTTAGGAGGAGCGGGGGCCGCAGATACGCAGTATTTT
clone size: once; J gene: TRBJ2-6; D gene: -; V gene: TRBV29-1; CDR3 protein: CSVGQFTSGANVLTF; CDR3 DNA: TGCAGCGTTGGACAGTTCACCTCTGGGGCCAACGTCCTGACTTTC
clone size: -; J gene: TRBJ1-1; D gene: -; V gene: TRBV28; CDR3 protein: CASSLGEYNEAFF; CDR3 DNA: TGTGCCAGCAGTTTAGGAGAGTATAATGAAGCTTTCTTT
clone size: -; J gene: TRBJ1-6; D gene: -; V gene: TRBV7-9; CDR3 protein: CASSPGGQGNSPLHF; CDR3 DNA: TGTGCCAGCAGCCCAGGTGGGCAGGGCAATTCACCCCTCCACTTT
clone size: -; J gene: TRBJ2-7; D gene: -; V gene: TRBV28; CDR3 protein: CASPPSQGSSYEQYF; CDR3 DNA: TGTGCCAGCCCCCCATCCCAGGGGAGCTCCTACGAGCAGTACTTC
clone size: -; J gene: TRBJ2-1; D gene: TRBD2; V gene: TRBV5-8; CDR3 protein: CASSLGQYTGGSYNEQFF; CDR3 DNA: TGTGCCAGCAGCTTGGGACAGTATACGGGGGGCTCCTACAATGAGCAGTTCTTC
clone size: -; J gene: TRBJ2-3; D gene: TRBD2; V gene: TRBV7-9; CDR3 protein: CASLQTGGPPGDTQYF; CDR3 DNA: TGTGCCAGCCTCCAGACGGGGGGGCCCCCCGGAGATACGCAGTATTTT
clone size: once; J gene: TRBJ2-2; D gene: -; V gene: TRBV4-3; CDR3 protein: CASSQGREPGELFF; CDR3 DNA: TGCGCCAGCAGCCAAGGCAGGGAGCCCGGGGAGCTGTTTTTT
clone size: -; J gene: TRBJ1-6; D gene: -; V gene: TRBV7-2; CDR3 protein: CASSPRWGLTNSPLHF; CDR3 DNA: TGTGCCAGCAGCCCGAGGTGGGGTCTTACGAATTCACCCCTCCACTTT
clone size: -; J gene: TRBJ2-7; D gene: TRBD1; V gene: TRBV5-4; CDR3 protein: CASSFGTGSEQYF; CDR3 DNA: TGTGCCAGCAGCTTTGGGACAGGGAGCGAGCAGTACTTC
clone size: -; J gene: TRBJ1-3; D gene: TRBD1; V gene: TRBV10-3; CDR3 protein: CAIRDSGTAFSGNTIYF; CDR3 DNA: TGTGCCATCAGGGACTCCGGGACAGCTTTTTCTGGAAACACCATATATTTT
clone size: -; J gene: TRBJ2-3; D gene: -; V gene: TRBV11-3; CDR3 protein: CASKGNADTQYF; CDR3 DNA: TGTGCCAGCAAGGGGAACGCAGATACGCAGTATTTT
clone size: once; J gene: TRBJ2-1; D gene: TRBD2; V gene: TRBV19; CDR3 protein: CASSPSGSGGVQFF; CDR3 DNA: TGTGCCAGTTCGCCCAGCGGGAGTGGAGGTGTGCAGTTCTTC
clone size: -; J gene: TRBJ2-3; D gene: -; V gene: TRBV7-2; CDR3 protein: CASSFSDRSTDTQYF; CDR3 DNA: TGTGCCAGCAGCTTTTCGGACAGATCCACAGATACGCAGTATTTT
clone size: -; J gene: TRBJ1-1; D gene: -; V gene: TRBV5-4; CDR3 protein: CASSPGQNTEAFF; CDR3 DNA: TGTGCCAGCAGCCCGGGCCAGAACACTGAAGCTTTCTTT
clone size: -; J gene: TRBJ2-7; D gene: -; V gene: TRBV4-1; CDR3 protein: CASSQDGGYIYEQYF; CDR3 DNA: TGCGCCAGCAGCCAAGATGGCGGGTACATCTACGAGCAGTACTTC
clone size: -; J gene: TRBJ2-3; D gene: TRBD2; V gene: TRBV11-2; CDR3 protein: CASSLVVSGRGGTDTQYF; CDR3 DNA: TGTGCCAGCAGCTTAGTTGTTAGCGGGAGAGGTGGCACAGATACGCAGTATTTT
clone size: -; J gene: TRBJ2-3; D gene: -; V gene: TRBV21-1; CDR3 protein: CASSKQGTGGTDTQYF; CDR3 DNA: TGTGCCAGCAGCAAACAGGGGACAGGGGGAACAGATACGCAGTATTTT
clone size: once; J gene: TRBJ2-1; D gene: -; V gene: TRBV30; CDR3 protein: CAWSVLRAKQFF; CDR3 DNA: TGTGCCTGGAGTGTACTCAGGGCAAAGCAGTTCTTC
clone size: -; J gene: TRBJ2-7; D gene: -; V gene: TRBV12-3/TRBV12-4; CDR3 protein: CASSAGIQQYF; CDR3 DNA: TGTGCCAGCAGTGCCGGGATTCAGCAGTACTTC
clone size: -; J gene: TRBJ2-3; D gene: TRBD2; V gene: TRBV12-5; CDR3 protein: CASGLTSGVSVGTISSTDTQYF; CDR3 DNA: TGTGCTAGTGGTTTGACCAGCGGGGTCAGCGTCGGGACGATCTCTAGCACAGATACGCAGTATTTT
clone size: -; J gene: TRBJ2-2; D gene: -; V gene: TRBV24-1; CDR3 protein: CATGGHPNTGELFF; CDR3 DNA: TGTGCCACTGGGGGGCATCCGAACACCGGGGAGCTGTTTTTT
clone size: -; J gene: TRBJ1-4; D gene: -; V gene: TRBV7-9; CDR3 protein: CASSLVSRAITTNEKLFF; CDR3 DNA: TGTGCCAGCAGCTTAGTCTCCAGGGCTATAACAACTAATGAAAAACTGTTTTTT
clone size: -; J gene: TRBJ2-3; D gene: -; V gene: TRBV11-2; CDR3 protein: CASSLILEDTQYF; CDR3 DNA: TGTGCCAGCAGCTTAATATTAGAGGATACGCAGTATTTT
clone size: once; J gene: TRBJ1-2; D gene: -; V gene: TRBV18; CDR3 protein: CASSPQGGNYGYTF; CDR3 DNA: TGTGCCAGCTCACCCCAGGGCGGAAACTATGGCTACACCTTC